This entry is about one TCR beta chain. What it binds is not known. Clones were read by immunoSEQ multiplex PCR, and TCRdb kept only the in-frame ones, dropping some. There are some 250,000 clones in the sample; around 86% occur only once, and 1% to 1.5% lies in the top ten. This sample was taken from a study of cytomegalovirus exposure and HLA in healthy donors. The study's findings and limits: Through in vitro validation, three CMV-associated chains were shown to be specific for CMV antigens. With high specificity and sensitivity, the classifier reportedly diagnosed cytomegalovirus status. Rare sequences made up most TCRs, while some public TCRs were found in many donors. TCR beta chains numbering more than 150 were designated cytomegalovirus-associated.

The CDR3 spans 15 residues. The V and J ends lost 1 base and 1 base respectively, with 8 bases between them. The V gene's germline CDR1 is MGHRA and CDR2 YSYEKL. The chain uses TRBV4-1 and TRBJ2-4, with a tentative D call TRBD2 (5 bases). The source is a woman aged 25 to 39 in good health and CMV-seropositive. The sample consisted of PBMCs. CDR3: CASSQVGVAKNIQYF. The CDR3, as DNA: TGCGCCAGCAGCCAAGTGGGAGTCGCCAAAAACATTCAGTACTTC.